This is a list of T cell receptor beta chains from one sample in a study of glioma-infiltrating T cells after dendritic cell vaccination. Here immunoSEQ multiplex PCR was the method, and the copy in TCRdb shows in-frame clones only, minus some. The repertoire holds more than 850 clones, with around 82% as singletons. The specimen comprised tumor tissue, sampled after dendritic cell vaccination. Receptors originate from a human donor with glioblastoma. Each CDR3 is given with its conserved first and last residue. Fields, in order: CDR3 length, J gene, D gene, clone size, V gene, CDR3 protein, CDR3 DNA. A D gene is named only where the DNA matches it firmly. Rows give clone size only sometimes, using once, few, many, or a class for an expanded clone.

15,TRBJ2-7,TRBD1,NA,TRBV7-2,CASSLAGTGAYEQYF,TGTGCCAGCAGCTTAGCCGGGACAGGGGCCTACGAGCAGTACTTC
18,TRBJ2-2,NA,NA,TRBV1,CTSSQGGSTGGYTGELFF,TGCACCAGCAGCCAAGGCGGGAGTACAGGGGGGTACACCGGGGAGCTGTTTTTT
13,TRBJ2-2,NA,NA,TRBV30,CAWGRDSTGELFF,TGTGCCTGGGGGCGTGACAGCACCGGGGAGCTGTTTTTT
17,TRBJ2-5,TRBD2,NA,TRBV5-1,CASSFRGLAGAQETQYF,TGCGCCAGCAGCTTCCGAGGACTAGCGGGGGCTCAAGAGACCCAGTACTTC
13,TRBJ2-7,NA,NA,TRBV9,CASSVSTGNEQYF,TGTGCCAGCAGCGTATCAACAGGGAATGAGCAGTACTTC
14,TRBJ2-4,NA,NA,TRBV7-8,CASSARGPQNIQYF,TGTGCCAGCAGCGCGCGGGGGCCACAAAACATTCAGTACTTC
15,TRBJ1-2,TRBD1,once,TRBV30,CAWTGQEPEFYGYTF,TGTGCCTGGACCGGACAGGAACCAGAGTTCTATGGCTACACCTTC
16,TRBJ2-7,NA,NA,TRBV18,CASSPMRVGSPHEQYF,TGTGCCAGCTCACCAATGCGAGTGGGCAGTCCCCACGAGCAGTACTTC
15,TRBJ2-3,TRBD2,NA,TRBV6-5,CASRLLAADTDTQYF,TGTGCCAGCAGGCTACTAGCGGCCGACACAGATACGCAGTATTTT
17,TRBJ2-2,NA,NA,TRBV11-3,CASSFLVAGPITGELFF,TGTGCCAGCAGCTTTTTGGTAGCAGGGCCGATCACCGGGGAGCTGTTTTTT
12,TRBJ2-7,NA,NA,TRBV27,CASSGGSYEQYF,TGTGCCAGCAGTGGTGGGAGCTACGAGCAGTACTTC
15,TRBJ1-2,NA,few,TRBV7-9,CASSPNPGGSYGYTF,TGTGCCAGCAGCCCGAACCCCGGGGGGAGTTATGGCTACACCTTC